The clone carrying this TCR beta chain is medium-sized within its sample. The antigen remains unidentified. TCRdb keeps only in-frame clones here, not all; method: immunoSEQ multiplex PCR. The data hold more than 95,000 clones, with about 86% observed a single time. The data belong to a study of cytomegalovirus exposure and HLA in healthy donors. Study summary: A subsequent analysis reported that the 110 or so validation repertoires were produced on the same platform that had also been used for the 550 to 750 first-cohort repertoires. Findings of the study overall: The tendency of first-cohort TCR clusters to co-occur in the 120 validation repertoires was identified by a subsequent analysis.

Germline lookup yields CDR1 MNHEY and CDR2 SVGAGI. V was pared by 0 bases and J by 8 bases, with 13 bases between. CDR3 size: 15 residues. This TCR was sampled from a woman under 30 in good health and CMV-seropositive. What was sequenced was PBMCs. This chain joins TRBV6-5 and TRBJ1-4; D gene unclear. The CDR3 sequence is CASSYSFEGDEKLFF. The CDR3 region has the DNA TGTGCCAGCAGTTACTCCTTTGAGGGAGACGAAAAACTGTTTTTT.